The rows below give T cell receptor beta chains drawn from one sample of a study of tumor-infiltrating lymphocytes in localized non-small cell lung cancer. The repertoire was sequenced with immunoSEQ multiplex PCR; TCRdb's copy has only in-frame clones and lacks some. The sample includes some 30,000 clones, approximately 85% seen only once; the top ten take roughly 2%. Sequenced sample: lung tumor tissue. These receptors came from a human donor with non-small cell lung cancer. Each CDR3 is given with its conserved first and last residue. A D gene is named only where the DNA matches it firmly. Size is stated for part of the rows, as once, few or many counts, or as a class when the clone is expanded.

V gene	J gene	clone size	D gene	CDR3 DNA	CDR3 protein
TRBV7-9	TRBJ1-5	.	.	TGTGCCAGCAGCCGGGATAGCAATCAGCCCCAGCATTTT	CASSRDSNQPQHF
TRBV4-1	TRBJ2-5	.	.	TGCGCCAGCAGCCAAACGGCCGTACGGGAGACCCAGTACTTC	CASSQTAVRETQYF
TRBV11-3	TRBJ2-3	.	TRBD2	TGTGCCAGCAGCTTGGGCAGCGTCGGACTAGCGGGCACAGATACGCAGTATTTT	CASSLGSVGLAGTDTQYF
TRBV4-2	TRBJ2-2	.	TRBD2	TGTGCCAGCAGCCAAAATAGCGGGGGTACCGGGGAGCTGTTTTTT	CASSQNSGGTGELFF
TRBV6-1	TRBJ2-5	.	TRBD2	TGTGCCAGCAGTGTCGGAGCGGGGGGGCAAGAGACCCAGTACTTC	CASSVGAGGQETQYF
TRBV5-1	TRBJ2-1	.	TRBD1	TGCGCCAGCCAAGACGGACAGGGTTTGAATGAGCAGTTCTTC	CASQDGQGLNEQFF
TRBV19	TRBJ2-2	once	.	TGTGCCAGTAGTATTTCTTACAGGGCGGGCACCGGGGAGCTGTTTTTT	CASSISYRAGTGELFF
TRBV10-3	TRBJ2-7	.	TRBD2	TGTGCCATTTCGAACAAGGGCGGGGGTTACTACGAGCAGTACTTC	CAISNKGGGYYEQYF
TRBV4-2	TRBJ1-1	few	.	TGTGCCAGCAGCCAAGCTGCAGAGGGGGACACTGAAGCTTTCTTT	CASSQAAEGDTEAFF
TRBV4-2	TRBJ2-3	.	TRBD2	TGTGCCAGCAGCCAAGTAGGTTCTAGCGGGGCCCGTAGCACAGATACGCAGTATTTT	CASSQVGSSGARSTDTQYF
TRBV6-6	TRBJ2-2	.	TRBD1	TGTGCCAGCAGTTACCCAACAGGGGCCCACACCGGGGAGCTGTTTTTT	CASSYPTGAHTGELFF
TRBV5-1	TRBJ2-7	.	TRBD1	TGCGCCAGCAAACGGGACAGAACCTACGAGCAGTACTTC	CASKRDRTYEQYF
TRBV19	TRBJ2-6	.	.	TGTGCCAGTAGTATACGGGTAGGGATCTCTGGGGCCAACGTCCTGACTTTC	CASSIRVGISGANVLTF
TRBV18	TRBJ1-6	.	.	TGTGCCAGCTCACCAAAGGACACTCGAGGGTCCTATAATTCACCCCTCCACTTT	CASSPKDTRGSYNSPLHF
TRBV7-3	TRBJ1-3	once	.	TGTGCCAGCAGCCCCTCGGGCTCTGGAAACACCATATATTTT	CASSPSGSGNTIYF
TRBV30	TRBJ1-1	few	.	TGTGCCTGGAGTGGGGCCGACACAGGTGCGAACACTGAAGCTTTCTTT	CAWSGADTGANTEAFF
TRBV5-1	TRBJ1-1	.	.	TGCGCCAGCAGTCCGGGACCGAATCTTAACACTGAAGCTTTCTTT	CASSPGPNLNTEAFF
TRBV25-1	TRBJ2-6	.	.	TGTGCCAGCAGTGACTCTGGGGCCAACGTCCTGACTTTC	CASSDSGANVLTF
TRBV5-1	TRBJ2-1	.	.	TGCGCCAGCAGCTTGGGCGGTTACTCCTACAATGAGCAGTTCTTC	CASSLGGYSYNEQFF
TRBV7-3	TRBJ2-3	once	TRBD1	TGTGCCAGCAGCCCGACAGGGGTCGAAACAGATACGCAGTATTTT	CASSPTGVETDTQYF
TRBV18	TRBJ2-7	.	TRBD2	TGTGCCAGCTCACCAAATAGCGGGGGGGCCTCGTACGAGCAGTACTTC	CASSPNSGGASYEQYF
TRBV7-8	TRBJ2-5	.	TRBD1	TGTGCCAGCAGCTTCTCTGGACAGGGAGAAAGGGAGATCCAGTACTTC	CASSFSGQGEREIQYF
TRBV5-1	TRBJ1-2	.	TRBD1	TGCGCCAGCAGCATTGACAGGGGCGGCTATGGCTACACCTTC	CASSIDRGGYGYTF
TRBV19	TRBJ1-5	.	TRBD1	TGTGCCAGTAGTATGCCCCGGACAGGGCGTAATCAGCCCCAGCATTTT	CASSMPRTGRNQPQHF
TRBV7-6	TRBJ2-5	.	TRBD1	TGTGCCAGCAGCTGGGACAGCCACCAAGAGACCCAGTACTTC	CASSWDSHQETQYF
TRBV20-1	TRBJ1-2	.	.	TGCAGTGCCACCAGGGAAGGCTACACCTTC	CSATREGYTF
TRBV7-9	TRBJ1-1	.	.	TGTGCCAGCAGCTTAGGTTCGATAGGGCGTTTGTATACTGAAGCTTTCTTT	CASSLGSIGRLYTEAFF
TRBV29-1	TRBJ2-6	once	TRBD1	TGCAGCGCCGGACAGGTAGGGGCCAAAGGGCTCCTGACTTTC	CSAGQVGAKGLLTF
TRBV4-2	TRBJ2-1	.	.	TGTGCCAGCAGCCAAACGACATCTTCCTACAATGAGCAGTTCTTC	CASSQTTSSYNEQFF
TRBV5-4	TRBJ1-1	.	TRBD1	TGTGCCAGCAGCCCGGCGCAGGGGGCGGGAGTGAACACTGAAGCTTTCTTT	CASSPAQGAGVNTEAFF
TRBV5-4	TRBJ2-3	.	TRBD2	TGTGCCAGCAGCTTCTCTAGCGGGGCCGGGGCCGATACGCAGTATTTT	CASSFSSGAGADTQYF
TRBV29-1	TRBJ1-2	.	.	TGCAGCGTTGGGGTGGGCAGCAATTCTTATGGCTACACCTTC	CSVGVGSNSYGYTF